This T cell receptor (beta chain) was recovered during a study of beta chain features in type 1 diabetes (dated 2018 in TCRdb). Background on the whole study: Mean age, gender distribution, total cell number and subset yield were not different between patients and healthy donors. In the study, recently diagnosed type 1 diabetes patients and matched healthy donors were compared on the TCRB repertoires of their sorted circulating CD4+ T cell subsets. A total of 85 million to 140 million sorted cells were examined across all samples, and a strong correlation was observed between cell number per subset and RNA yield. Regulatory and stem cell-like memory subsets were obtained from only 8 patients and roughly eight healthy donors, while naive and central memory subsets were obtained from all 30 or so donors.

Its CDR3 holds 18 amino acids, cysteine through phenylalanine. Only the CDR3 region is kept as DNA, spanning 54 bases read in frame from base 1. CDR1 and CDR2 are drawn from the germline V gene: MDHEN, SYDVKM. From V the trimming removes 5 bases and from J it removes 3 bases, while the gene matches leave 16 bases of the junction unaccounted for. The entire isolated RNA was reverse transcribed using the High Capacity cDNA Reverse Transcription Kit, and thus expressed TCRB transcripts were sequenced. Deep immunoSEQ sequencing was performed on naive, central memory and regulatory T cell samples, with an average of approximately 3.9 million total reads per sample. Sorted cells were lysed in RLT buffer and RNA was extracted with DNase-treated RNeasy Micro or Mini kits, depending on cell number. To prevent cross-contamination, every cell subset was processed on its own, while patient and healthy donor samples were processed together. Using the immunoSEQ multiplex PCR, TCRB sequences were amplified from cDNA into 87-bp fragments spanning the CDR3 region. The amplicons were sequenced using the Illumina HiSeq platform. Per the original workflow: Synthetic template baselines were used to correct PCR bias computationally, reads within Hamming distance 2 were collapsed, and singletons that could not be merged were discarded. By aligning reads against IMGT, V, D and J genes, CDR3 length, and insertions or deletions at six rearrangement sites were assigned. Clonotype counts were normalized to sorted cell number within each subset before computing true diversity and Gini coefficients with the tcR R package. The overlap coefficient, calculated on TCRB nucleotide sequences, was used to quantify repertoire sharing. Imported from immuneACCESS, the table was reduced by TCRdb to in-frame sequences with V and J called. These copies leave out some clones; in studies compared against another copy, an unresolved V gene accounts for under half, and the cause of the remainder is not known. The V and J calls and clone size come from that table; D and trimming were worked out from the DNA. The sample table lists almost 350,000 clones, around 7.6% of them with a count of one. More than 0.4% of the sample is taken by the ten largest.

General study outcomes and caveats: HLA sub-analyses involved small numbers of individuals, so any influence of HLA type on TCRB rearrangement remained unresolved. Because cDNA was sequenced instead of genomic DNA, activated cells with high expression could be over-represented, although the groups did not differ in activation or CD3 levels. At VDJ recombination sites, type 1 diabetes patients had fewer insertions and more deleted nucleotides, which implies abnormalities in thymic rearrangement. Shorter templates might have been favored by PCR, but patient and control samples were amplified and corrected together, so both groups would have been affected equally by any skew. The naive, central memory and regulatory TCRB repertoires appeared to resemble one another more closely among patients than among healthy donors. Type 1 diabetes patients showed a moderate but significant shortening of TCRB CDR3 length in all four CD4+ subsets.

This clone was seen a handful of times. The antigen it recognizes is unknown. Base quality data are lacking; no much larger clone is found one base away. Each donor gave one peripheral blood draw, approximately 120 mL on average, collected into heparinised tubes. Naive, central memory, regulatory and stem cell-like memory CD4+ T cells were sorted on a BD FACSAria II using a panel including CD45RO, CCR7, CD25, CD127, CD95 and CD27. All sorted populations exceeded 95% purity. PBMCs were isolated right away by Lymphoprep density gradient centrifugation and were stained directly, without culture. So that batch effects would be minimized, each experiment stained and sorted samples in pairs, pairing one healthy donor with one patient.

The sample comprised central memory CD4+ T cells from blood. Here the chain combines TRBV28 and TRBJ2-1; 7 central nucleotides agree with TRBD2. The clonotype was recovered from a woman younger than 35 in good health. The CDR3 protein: CASSNTEFWRESYNEQFF. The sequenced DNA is TGTGCCAGCAGTAACACCGAGTTCTGGCGGGAGAGCTACAATGAGCAGTTCTTC.